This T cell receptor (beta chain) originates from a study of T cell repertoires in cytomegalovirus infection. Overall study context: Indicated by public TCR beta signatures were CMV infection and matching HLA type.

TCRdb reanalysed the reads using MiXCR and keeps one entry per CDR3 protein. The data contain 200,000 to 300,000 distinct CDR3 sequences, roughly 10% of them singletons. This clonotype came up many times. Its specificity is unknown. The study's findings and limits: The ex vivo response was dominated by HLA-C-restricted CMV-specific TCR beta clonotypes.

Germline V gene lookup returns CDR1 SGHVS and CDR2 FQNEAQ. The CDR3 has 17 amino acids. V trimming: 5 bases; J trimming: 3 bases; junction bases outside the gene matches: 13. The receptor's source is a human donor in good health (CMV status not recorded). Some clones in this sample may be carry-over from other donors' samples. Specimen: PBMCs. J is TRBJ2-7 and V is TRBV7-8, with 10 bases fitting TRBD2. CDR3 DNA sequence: TGTGCCAGCAGCCGCCGTGAGCCTAGCGGGAGTATCTACGAGCAGTACTTC. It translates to CASSRREPSGSIYEQYF.